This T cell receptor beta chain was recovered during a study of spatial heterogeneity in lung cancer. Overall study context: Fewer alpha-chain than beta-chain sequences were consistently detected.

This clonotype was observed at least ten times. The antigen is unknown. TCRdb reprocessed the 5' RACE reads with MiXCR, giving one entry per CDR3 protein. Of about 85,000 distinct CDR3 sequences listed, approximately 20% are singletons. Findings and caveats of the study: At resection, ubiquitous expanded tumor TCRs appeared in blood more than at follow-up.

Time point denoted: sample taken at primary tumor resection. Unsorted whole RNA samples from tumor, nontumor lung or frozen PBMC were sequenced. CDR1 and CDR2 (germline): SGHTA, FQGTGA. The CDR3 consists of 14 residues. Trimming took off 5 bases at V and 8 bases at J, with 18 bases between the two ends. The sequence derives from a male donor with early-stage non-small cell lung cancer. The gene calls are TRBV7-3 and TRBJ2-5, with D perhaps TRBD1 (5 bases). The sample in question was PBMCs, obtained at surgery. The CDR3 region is CASSPGIGALTQYF. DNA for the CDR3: TGTGCCAGCAGCCCTGGAATAGGGGCCCTAACCCAGTACTTC.